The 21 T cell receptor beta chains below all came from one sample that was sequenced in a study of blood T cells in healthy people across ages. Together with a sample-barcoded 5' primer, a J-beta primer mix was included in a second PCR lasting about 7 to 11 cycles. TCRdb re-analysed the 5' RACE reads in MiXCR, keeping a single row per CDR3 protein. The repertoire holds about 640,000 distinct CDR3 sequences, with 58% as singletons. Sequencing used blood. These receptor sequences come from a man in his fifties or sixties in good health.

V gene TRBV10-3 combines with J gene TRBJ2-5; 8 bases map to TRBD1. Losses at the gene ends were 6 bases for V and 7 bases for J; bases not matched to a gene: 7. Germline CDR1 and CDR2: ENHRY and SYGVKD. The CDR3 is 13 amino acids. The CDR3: CAIRTTGEVTQYF. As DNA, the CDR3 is TGTGCCATCAGGACGACAGGGGAGGTGACCCAGTACTTC.

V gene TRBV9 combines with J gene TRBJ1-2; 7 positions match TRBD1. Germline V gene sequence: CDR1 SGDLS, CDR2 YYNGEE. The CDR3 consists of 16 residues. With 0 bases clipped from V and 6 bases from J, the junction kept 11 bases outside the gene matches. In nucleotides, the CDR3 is TGTGCCAGCAGCGTAGGGCCGCCGACTCAGGGGGATGGCTACACCTTC. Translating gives CASSVGPPTQGDGYTF.

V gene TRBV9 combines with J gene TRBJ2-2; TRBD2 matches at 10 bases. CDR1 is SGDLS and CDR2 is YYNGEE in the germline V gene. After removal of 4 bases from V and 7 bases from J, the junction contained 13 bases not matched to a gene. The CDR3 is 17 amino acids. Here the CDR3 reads CASSPPASGGKGGELFF. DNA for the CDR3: TGTGCCAGCAGCCCGCCGGCTAGCGGGGGAAAGGGCGGGGAGCTGTTTTTT.

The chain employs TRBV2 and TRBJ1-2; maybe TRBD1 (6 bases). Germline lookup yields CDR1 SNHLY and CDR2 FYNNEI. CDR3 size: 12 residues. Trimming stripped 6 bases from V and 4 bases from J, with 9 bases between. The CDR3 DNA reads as TGTGCCAGCAGGGACAGCGGCTATGGCTACACCTTC. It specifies CASRDSGYGYTF. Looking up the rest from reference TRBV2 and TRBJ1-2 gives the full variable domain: EPEVTQTPSHQVTQMGQEVILRCVPISNHLYFYWYRQILGQKVEFLVSFYNNEISEKSEIFDDQFSVERPDGSNFTLKIRSTKLEDSAMYFCASRDSGYGYTFGSGTRLTVV.

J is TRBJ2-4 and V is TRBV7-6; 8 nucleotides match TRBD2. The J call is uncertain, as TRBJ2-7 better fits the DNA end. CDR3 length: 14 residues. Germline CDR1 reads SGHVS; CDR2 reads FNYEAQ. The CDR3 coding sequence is TGTGCCAGCAGCCCATCCGGGACTAGTCCCGAGCAGTACTTC. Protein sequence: CASSPSGTSPEQYF.

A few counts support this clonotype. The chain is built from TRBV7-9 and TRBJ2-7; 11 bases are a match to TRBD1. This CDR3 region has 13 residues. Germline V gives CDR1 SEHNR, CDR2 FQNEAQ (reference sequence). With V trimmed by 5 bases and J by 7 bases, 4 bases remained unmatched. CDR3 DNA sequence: TGTGCCAGCAGCCGGACAGGGGGCAGGGAGCAGTACTTC. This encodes CASSRTGGREQYF.

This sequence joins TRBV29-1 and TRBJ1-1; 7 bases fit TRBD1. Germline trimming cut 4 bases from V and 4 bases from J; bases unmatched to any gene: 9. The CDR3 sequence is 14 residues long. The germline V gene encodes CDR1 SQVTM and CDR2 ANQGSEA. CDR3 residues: CSVGRRQGGTEAFF. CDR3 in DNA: TGCAGCGTTGGACGTAGACAGGGAGGCACTGAAGCTTTCTTT.

CDR3 sequence: CASSLPTGYSYEQYF. The CDR3 DNA is TGTGCCAGCAGCTTACCCACAGGGTACTCCTACGAGCAGTACTTC. The chain combines TRBV7-2 with TRBJ2-7, with D possibly matching TRBD1 (6 bases). Trimming took off 2 bases at V and 0 bases at J, with 11 bases between the two ends. Germline V gives CDR1 SGHTA, CDR2 FQGNSA. The CDR3 length is 15 residues.

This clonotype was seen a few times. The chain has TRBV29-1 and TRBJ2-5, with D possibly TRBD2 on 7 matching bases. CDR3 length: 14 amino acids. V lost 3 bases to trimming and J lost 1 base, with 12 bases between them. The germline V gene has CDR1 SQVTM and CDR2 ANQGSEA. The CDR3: CSVDKGGSQETQYF. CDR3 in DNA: TGCAGCGTTGACAAGGGGGGGAGCCAAGAGACCCAGTACTTC.

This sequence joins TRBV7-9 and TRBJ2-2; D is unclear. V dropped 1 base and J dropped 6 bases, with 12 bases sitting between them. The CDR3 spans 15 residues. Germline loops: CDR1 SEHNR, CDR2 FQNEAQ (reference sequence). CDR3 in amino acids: CASSLVTPSSGELFF. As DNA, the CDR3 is TGTGCCAGCAGCTTAGTGACACCCTCCTCCGGGGAGCTGTTTTTT.

CDR3 region: CASKTGTGLLQGDEQYF. The CDR3 DNA reads as TGTGCCAGCAAGACCGGGACAGGGCTTTTACAAGGGGACGAGCAGTACTTC. The chain carries TRBV27 and TRBJ2-7; 9 nucleotides match TRBD1. V shed 7 bases, J shed 5 bases, and the junction held 18 bases outside the gene matches. The germline gives CDR1 MNHEY, CDR2 SMNVEV (reference sequence). CDR3 size: 17 residues.

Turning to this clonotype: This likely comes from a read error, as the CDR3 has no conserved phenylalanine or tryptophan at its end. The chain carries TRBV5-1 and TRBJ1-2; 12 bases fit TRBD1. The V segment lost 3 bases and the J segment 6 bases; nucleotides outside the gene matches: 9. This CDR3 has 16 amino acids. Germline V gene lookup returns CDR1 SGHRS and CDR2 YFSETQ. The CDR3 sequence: CASSSRGTGGEDGYTL. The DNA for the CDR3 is TGCGCCAGCAGCTCCCGGGGGACAGGGGGCGAGGATGGCTACACCTTA.

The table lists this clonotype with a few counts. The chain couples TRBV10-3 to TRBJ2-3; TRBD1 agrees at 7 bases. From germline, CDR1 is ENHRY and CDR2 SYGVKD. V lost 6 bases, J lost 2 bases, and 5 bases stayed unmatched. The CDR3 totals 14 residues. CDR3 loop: CAIRPGTDTDTQYF. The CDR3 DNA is TGTGCCATCAGACCCGGGACAGACACAGATACGCAGTATTTT.

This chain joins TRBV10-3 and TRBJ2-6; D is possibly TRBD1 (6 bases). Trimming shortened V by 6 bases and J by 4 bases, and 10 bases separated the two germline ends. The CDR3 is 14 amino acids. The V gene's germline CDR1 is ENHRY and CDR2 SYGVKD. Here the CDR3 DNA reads TGTGCCATCAGGGGGGACACCGGGGCCAACGTCCTGACTTTC. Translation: CAIRGDTGANVLTF.

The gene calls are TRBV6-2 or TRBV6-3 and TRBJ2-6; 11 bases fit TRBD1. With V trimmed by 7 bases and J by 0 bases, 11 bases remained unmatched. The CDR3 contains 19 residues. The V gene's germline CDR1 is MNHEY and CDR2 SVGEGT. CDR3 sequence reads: CASILRPGQGGSGANVLTF. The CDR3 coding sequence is TGTGCCAGCATTCTGAGGCCGGGACAGGGGGGCTCTGGGGCCAACGTCCTGACTTTC.

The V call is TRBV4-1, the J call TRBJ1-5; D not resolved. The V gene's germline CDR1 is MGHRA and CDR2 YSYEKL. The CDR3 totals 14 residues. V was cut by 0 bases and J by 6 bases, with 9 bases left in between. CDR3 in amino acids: CASSQESLGQPQHF. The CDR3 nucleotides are TGCGCCAGCAGCCAAGAGTCTCTCGGTCAGCCCCAGCATTTT.

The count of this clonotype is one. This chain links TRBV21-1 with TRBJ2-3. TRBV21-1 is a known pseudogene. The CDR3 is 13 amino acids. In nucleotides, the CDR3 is TGTGCCAGCAAGGACCCTGGCACAGATACGCAGTATTTT. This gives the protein CASKDPGTDTQYF.

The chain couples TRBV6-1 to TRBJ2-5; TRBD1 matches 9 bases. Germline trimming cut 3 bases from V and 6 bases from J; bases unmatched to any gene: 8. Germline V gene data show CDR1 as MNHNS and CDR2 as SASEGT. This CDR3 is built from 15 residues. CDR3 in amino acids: CASSDTGTGRQTQYF. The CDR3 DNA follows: TGTGCCAGCAGTGATACTGGGACAGGGAGGCAGACCCAGTACTTC.

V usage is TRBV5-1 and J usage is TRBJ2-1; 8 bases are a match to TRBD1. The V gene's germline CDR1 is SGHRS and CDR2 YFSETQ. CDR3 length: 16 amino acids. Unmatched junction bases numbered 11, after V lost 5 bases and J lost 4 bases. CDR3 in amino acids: CASSYQGTGPYNEQFF. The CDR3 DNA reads TGCGCCAGCAGTTACCAGGGGACAGGACCATACAATGAGCAGTTCTTC. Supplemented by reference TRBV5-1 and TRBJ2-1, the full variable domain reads KAGVTQTPRYLIKTRGQQVTLSCSPISGHRSVSWYQQTPGQGLQFLFEYFSETQRNKGNFPGRFSGRQFSNSRSEMNVSTLELGDSALYLCASSYQGTGPYNEQFFGPGTRLTVL.

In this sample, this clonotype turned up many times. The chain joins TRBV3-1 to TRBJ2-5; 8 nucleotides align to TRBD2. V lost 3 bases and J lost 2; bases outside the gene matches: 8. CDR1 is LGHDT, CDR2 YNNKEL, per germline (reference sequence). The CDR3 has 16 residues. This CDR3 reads CASSQGIAGRQETQYF. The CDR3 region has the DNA TGTGCCAGCAGCCAGGGGATAGCGGGGAGACAAGAGACCCAGTACTTC.

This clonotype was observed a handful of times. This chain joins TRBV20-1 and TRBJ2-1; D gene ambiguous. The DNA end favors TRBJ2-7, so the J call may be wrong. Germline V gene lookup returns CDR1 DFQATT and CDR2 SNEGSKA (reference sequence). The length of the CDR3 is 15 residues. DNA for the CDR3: TGCAGTGCTAGACGACTTACCTTATCCTACAATGAGCAGTACTTC. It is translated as CSARRLTLSYNEQYF.